These 9 T cell receptor beta chains share one sample of origin, sequenced in a study of blood T cell repertoires in COVID-19. Clones were sequenced by immunoSEQ multiplex PCR, and TCRdb holds only the in-frame ones, with some missing. The table shows about 200,000 clones, with approximately 85% occurring only once. Sequencing was performed on peripheral blood. These receptors were obtained from an elderly woman with COVID-19, enrolled during active disease.

The rearrangement uses TRBV7-2 and TRBJ2-6, with TRBD1 as a possible D gene (6 bases). Trimming stripped 7 bases from V and 1 base from J, with 20 bases between. Per the germline V gene, CDR1 is SGHTA and CDR2 is FQGNSA. The CDR3 totals 18 residues. The CDR3 region has the DNA TGTGCCAGCACCCCTCAGGGGCGGGTGCCTTCTGGGGCCAACGTCCTGACTTTC. Translating gives CASTPQGRVPSGANVLTF.

The chain carries TRBV10-2 and TRBJ1-2; unclear D gene. CDR3 length equals 13 residues. V shed 0 bases and J shed 8 bases, with 10 bases lying between them. From germline, CDR1 is WSHSY and CDR2 SAAADI. Here the CDR3 DNA reads TGCGCCAGCAGTGAGTCCCACGGGAGAGGCTACACCTTC. Protein sequence: CASSESHGRGYTF.

The chain links TRBV6-5 to TRBJ1-2; TRBD1 is a possible D gene (6 bases). Trimming stripped 0 bases from V and 2 bases from J, with 13 bases between. The germline CDR1 and CDR2 sequences are MNHEY and SVGAGI. This CDR3 is built from 16 residues. CDR3 in DNA: TGTGCCAGCAGTTACTCTCCTCGGGGGGCCAACTATGGCTACACCTTC. Translated, it gives CASSYSPRGANYGYTF.

In regard to this clone: Compared with germline, one end of the junction differs, possibly owing to a read error. This chain uses TRBV7-7 with TRBJ2-2; D is possibly TRBD1 (5 bases). Germline assignment: CDR1 SSHAT and CDR2 FNYEAQ (reference sequence). This CDR3 has 13 amino acids. CDR3 region: CASSSQATGELFF. CDR3 bases: TGTGCTAGCAGCTCACAGGCTACCGGGGAGCTGTTTTTT.

V and J are TRBV11-2 and TRBJ1-4; D not certain. CDR3 length: 16 residues. V was cut by 0 bases and J by 1 base, with 9 bases left in between. CDR1 and CDR2 (germline): SGHAT, FQNNGV. The CDR3 sequence is CASSLEGRGTNEKLFF. The CDR3 DNA is TGTGCCAGCAGCTTAGAAGGGAGAGGAACTAATGAAAAACTGTTTTTT. Based on the CDR3 plus reference TRBV11-2 and TRBJ1-4, the full variable domain is EAGVAQSPRYKIIEKRQSVAFWCNPISGHATLYWYQQILGQGPKLLIQFQNNGVVDDSQLPKDRFSAERLKGVDSTLKIQPAKLEDSAVYLCASSLEGRGTNEKLFFGSGTQLSVL.

This chain connects TRBV5-1 to TRBJ2-5, with TRBD1 matching over 9 bases. The germline V gene has CDR1 SGHRS and CDR2 YFSETQ. V lost 0 bases to trimming and J lost 0 bases; unmatched junction nucleotides: 0. CDR3 length: 15 amino acids. For the CDR3, the DNA is TGCGCCAGCAGCTTGGGGGACAGGGACCAAGAGACCCAGTACTTC. This gives the protein CASSLGDRDQETQYF.

CDR3 residues: CASSPSQEYYEQYF. DNA of the CDR3: TGTGCCAGCTCACCGTCCCAGGAATACTACGAGCAGTACTTC. The V and J genes are TRBV18 and TRBJ2-7; D remains ambiguous. Deletions cut 3 bases from V and 3 bases from J, with 12 bases between. The CDR3 loop spans 14 amino acids. In germline, CDR1 is KGHSH, CDR2 LQKENI.

The chain links TRBV29-1 to TRBJ2-3; possibly TRBD2 for D (6 bases). The CDR3 totals 13 residues. Trimming left V 5 bases short and J 4 bases short, with 13 bases between. Germline V gene data show CDR1 as SQVTM and CDR2 as ANQGSEA. CDR3 bases: TGCAGCGTTACTCCGGGAGCCCCAGATACGCAGTATTTT. Translating it yields CSVTPGAPDTQYF.

The chain recombines TRBV2 with TRBJ1-1, with a possible D match to TRBD1 (6 bases). Germline CDR1 SNHLY, CDR2 FYNNEI. The CDR3 consists of 12 residues. V was clipped by 10 bases and J by 7 bases, with 16 bases between them. In DNA form, the CDR3 reads TGTGCCACCTGGGCCGGGACACTTGAAGCTTTCTTT. This gives the protein CATWAGTLEAFF.